This TCR beta chain derives from a study of blood T cell repertoires in COVID-19. Study context: From the United States, Italy and Spain came samples of acute and convalescent COVID-19.

Using immunoSEQ multiplex PCR, the repertoire was profiled, and TCRdb retains in-frame clones only, with some absent. The table records some 220,000 clones, 65% to 90% of them present only once. V lost 2 bases and J lost 1, with 8 bases in between. This CDR3 is built from 14 residues. Per the germline V gene, CDR1 is MNHEY and CDR2 is SVGEGT. This clone was seen more than once but under ten times. Patients at the Seattle site were enrolled during active infection and followed longitudinally. The source material was peripheral blood. The clonotype originates from a woman in her 70s with COVID-19, enrolled during active disease. The chain couples TRBV6-2 or TRBV6-3 to TRBJ2-5; the D is unclear. CDR3 amino acids: CASSYGLVQETQYF. CDR3 nucleotides: TGTGCCAGCAGTTACGGCCTGGTCCAAGAGACCCAGTACTTC.